The 10 T cell receptor beta chains below were found in one sample sequenced in a study of blood T cell repertoires in COVID-19. Assay used: immunoSEQ multiplex PCR; TCRdb lists only in-frame clones, some missing. The sample lists 200,000 to 250,000 clones; 80% to 90% were seen once. The specimen sequenced was peripheral blood. These receptor sequences come from a woman aged 45-60 years with acute or convalescent COVID-19.

V and J are TRBV4-3 and TRBJ1-2, with TRBD1 identical over 11 bases. The V gene end was trimmed by 4 bases and the J gene end by 8 bases; junction bases not matched to a gene: 12. Per the germline V gene, CDR1 is LGHNA and CDR2 is YSLEER. The CDR3 is made up of 16 amino acids. CDR3 amino acids: CASSPGQGALIEGYTF. The CDR3 DNA follows: TGCGCCAGCAGCCCCGGACAGGGGGCGCTAATTGAGGGCTACACCTTC.

This chain connects TRBV19 to TRBJ1-2; 10 bases map to TRBD1. With 5 bases clipped from V and 5 bases from J, the junction kept 11 bases outside the gene matches. Per the germline V gene, CDR1 is LNHDA and CDR2 is SQIVND (reference sequence). This CDR3 spans 16 amino acids. CDR3 sequence (DNA): TGTGCCAGTAGTTTAACCGGGACAGGGGCTCTTTATGGCTACACCTTC. Encoded protein: CASSLTGTGALYGYTF.

The chain has TRBV18 and TRBJ1-1; D possibly corresponds to TRBD1 (6 bases). V was trimmed by 8 bases and J by 1 base, leaving 14 bases between them. This CDR3 is 14 amino acids long. Germline assignment: CDR1 KGHSH and CDR2 LQKENI. The CDR3 region is CASLGGHGNTEAFF. The DNA of the CDR3 is TGTGCCAGCCTTGGGGGACACGGGAACACTGAAGCTTTCTTT.

The rearrangement uses TRBV5-1 and TRBJ1-4, with D perhaps matching TRBD1 (5 bases). From germline, CDR1 is SGHRS and CDR2 YFSETQ. The CDR3 consists of 10 residues. V gave up 10 bases and J gave up 8 bases, with 9 bases separating them. Here the CDR3 DNA reads TGCGCCCCACAGGACGAAAAACTGTTTTTT. This translates into CAPQDEKLFF.

This chain uses TRBV5-4 with TRBJ1-1; D is undetermined. The V end lost 4 bases, the J end lost 1 base, and 8 bases lay between the germline ends. This CDR3 contains 13 residues. Germline V CDR1 and CDR2: SGHNT, YYREEE (reference sequence). The CDR3 bases are TGTGCCAGCAGCGCGGGGAGGAACACTGAAGCTTTCTTT. Amino acids: CASSAGRNTEAFF.

The chain recombines TRBV7-5 with TRBJ2-3; the table gives TRBD2 as D, unverified against the DNA. TRBV7-5 is a known pseudogene. CDR3 length: 16 amino acids. The CDR3 reads CVRSRGSGGREDTQYF. For the CDR3, the DNA is TGTGTCAGATCCCGGGGTAGCGGGGGCCGGGAAGATACGCAGTATTTT.

With regard to this clone: Germline is not matched at one junction end, which may reflect a read error. The chain employs TRBV7-9 and TRBJ1-2; 7 bases are shared with TRBD1. Germline lookup yields CDR1 SEHNR and CDR2 FQNEAQ (reference sequence). This CDR3 has 12 amino acids. This chain's CDR3 is CASSLEIGTAYF. In DNA form, the CDR3 reads TGTGCCAGCAGCTTAGAAATAGGGACAGCCTACTTC.

V usage is TRBV11-1 and J usage is TRBJ2-2; D remains unclear. Germline-derived CDR1 and CDR2 are SGHAT and FQDESV (reference sequence). V gave up 2 bases and J gave up 1 base, with 2 bases separating them. The length of the CDR3 is 13 residues. CDR3 sequence: CASSLLNTGELFF. CDR3 DNA: TGTGCCAGCAGCTTACTGAACACCGGGGAGCTGTTTTTT.

The chain recombines TRBV2 with TRBJ1-2; the D is unclear. The CDR3 loop spans 13 amino acids. Germline values: CDR1 SNHLY, CDR2 FYNNEI. Trimming shortened V by 6 bases and J by 8 bases, and 16 bases separated the two germline ends. CDR3 amino acids: CASRRDPLGGYTF. Written as DNA, the CDR3 is TGTGCCAGCAGAAGAGACCCCCTGGGCGGCTACACCTTC.

For the CDR3, the DNA is TGTGCCAGTAGCCCGGCGGCGGGTTATGGCTACACCTTC. Protein sequence: CASSPAAGYGYTF. This chain connects TRBV19 to TRBJ1-2; the D is unclear. The V gene lost 6 bases and the J gene lost 5 bases, with 13 bases spanning the gap. This CDR3 region has 13 residues. CDR1 and CDR2 from the germline V gene are LNHDA and SQIVND (reference sequence).